These 13 T cell receptor beta chains share one sample of origin, sequenced in a study of cytomegalovirus exposure and HLA in healthy donors. PCR amplification relied on 60 Vbeta primers (plus 13 Jbeta primers). Data came from immunoSEQ multiplex PCR; TCRdb stores just in-frame clones and leaves some out. The table records about 67,000 clones, approximately 71% of them present only once. Source material: PBMCs. These receptors all stem from a woman in her thirties in good health and CMV-seronegative.

J is TRBJ1-1 and V is TRBV5-4, with TRBD1 identical over 10 bases. CDR3 length equals 15 residues. Germline assignment: CDR1 SGHNT and CDR2 YYREEE (reference sequence). Trimming removed 4 bases from V and 5 bases from J; junction bases left unmatched: 8. For the CDR3, the DNA is TGTGCCAGCAGCCCCCGGGACAGGGGCCTTACTGAAGCTTTCTTT. Its protein product is CASSPRDRGLTEAFF.

The count of this clone is one. The V and J genes are TRBV7-9 and TRBJ2-2; TRBD2 might be the D (5 bases). The CDR3 totals 14 residues. Germline V gene data show CDR1 as SEHNR and CDR2 as FQNEAQ (reference sequence). V lost 2 bases, J lost 3 bases, and 7 bases lay in between. CDR3 sequence reads: CASSLNGDTGELFF. The DNA for the CDR3 is TGTGCCAGCAGCTTAAACGGGGACACCGGGGAGCTGTTTTTT.

This chain's CDR3 is CASSYSRTGGYEQYF. In DNA, the CDR3 is TGTGCCAGCAGTTACTCCCGGACAGGGGGATACGAGCAGTACTTC. The chain has TRBV6-6 and TRBJ2-7, with TRBD1 matching 10 bases. V was clipped by 0 bases and J by 4 bases; unmatched bases: 3. CDR1 and CDR2 from the germline V gene are MNHNY and SVGAGI (reference sequence). This CDR3 spans 15 amino acids.

This clone was found a few times. The chain couples TRBV7-2 to TRBJ2-1; 9 positions agree with TRBD1. Germline values: CDR1 SGHTA, CDR2 FQGNSA. V dropped 1 base and J dropped 5; count of bases not matched to a gene: 6. The length of the CDR3 is 16 residues. CDR3 DNA: TGTGCCAGCAGCTTAGGGGGACAGGGCCTCGACAATGAGCAGTTCTTC. Translation gives CASSLGGQGLDNEQFF.

This clone has only a few counts. The chain has TRBV5-1 and TRBJ1-2; D gene uncertain. This CDR3 spans 14 amino acids. Germline V CDR1 and CDR2: SGHRS, YFSETQ. Deletions cut 2 bases from V and 0 bases from J, with 8 bases between. This CDR3 is CASSLGTANYGYTF. DNA for the CDR3: TGCGCCAGCAGCTTAGGTACAGCTAACTATGGCTACACCTTC.

This rearrangement joins TRBV7-3 to TRBJ2-2; D is uncertain. The germline V and J ends were trimmed by 7 bases and 2 bases, with 17 bases remaining between them. CDR3 size: 16 residues. Per germline, CDR1 SGHTA and CDR2 FQGTGA. The CDR3 loop is CASTVPPVVNTGELFF. The CDR3 DNA reads as TGTGCCAGCACCGTTCCCCCGGTAGTCAACACCGGGGAGCTGTTTTTT.

The rearrangement uses TRBV6-5 and TRBJ2-1; 8 nucleotides line up with TRBD1. There are 15 residues in the CDR3. Germline trimming cut 5 bases from V and 1 base from J; bases unmatched to any gene: 4. In germline, CDR1 is MNHEY, CDR2 SVGAGI. Here the CDR3 reads CASSPTGGSYNEQFF. The CDR3, as DNA: TGTGCCAGCAGTCCTACAGGGGGGTCCTACAATGAGCAGTTCTTC.

This clone was counted a few times. The V call is TRBV19, the J call TRBJ1-1; 9 bases are a match to TRBD1. V was clipped by 0 bases and J by 4 bases; unmatched bases: 6. CDR1 is LNHDA and CDR2 is SQIVND in the germline V gene (reference sequence). The CDR3 spans 16 residues. CDR3 DNA: TGTGCCAGTAGTATAGATAGCGGGACAGGGATCACTGAAGCTTTCTTT. Its protein product is CASSIDSGTGITEAFF.

This clone came up once. The chain carries TRBV7-3 and TRBJ2-1; D might be TRBD2 (7 bases). V lost 5 bases and J lost 8, with 19 bases in between. Per germline, CDR1 SGHTA and CDR2 FQGTGA. CDR3 length equals 15 residues. The CDR3 coding sequence is TGTGCCAGCAGCCCAGAGGGGGGGGGCTTGTATGAGCAGTTCTTC. Protein: CASSPEGGGLYEQFF.

The chain recombines TRBV6-1 with TRBJ1-3; 8 nucleotides agree with TRBD1. The CDR3 runs to 14 residues. Germline lookup yields CDR1 MNHNS and CDR2 SASEGT. V gave up 7 bases and J gave up 4 bases; unmatched junction bases: 6. The CDR3 nucleotides read TGTGCCAGCACCGAGACAGGGGCGGGAAACACCATATATTTT. Protein product: CASTETGAGNTIYF.

J is TRBJ1-1 and V is TRBV6-1, with 7 nucleotides matching TRBD1. V lost 0 bases and J lost 5; bases outside the gene matches: 3. This CDR3 comprises 14 residues. Germline V gene sequence: CDR1 MNHNS, CDR2 SASEGT. The CDR3 here is CASSEAGGETEAFF. The CDR3 coding sequence is TGTGCCAGCAGTGAAGCAGGGGGCGAAACTGAAGCTTTCTTT.

The chain employs TRBV7-2 and TRBJ2-3; D is perhaps TRBD2 (5 bases). The V gene lost 5 bases and the J gene lost 6 bases, with 15 bases spanning the gap. The CDR3 length is 14 residues. The germline CDR1 and CDR2 sequences are SGHTA and FQGNSA. In nucleotides, the CDR3 is TGTGCCAGCAGCGAAGTAGCGAGCCCCGATACGCAGTATTTT. It translates to CASSEVASPDTQYF.

In the case of this clone: Different DNA sequences within this sample yield the same CDR3. The CDR3 spells CASSQGTSGQETQYF. The CDR3, as DNA: TGTGCCAGCAGCCAAGGGACTAGCGGCCAAGAGACCCAGTACTTC. This chain connects TRBV4-2 to TRBJ2-5; 10 bases are a match to TRBD2. V was clipped by 1 base and J by 1 base; unmatched bases: 0. The germline CDR1 and CDR2 sequences are LGHNA and YNFKEQ. This CDR3 is built from 15 residues.